This T cell receptor beta chain was retrieved from a study of shared clonotypes between healthy human individuals. TCRdb's copy holds only in-frame clones and misses some; the assay was immunoSEQ multiplex PCR. The sample consists of over 850,000 clones, around three quarters of them appearing once. Sequenced sample: memory CD4+ T cells from PBMCs. The subset is: CD45RA-negative fraction. The receptor's source is a man younger than 35 in good health. Some clones in this sample may be carry-over from other donors' samples.

CDR3 in amino acids: CARLYEQYF. Written as DNA, the CDR3 is TGCGCCAGGCTCTACGAGCAGTACTTC. The chain has TRBV10-2 and TRBJ2-7, with D unclear. Per germline, CDR1 WSHSY and CDR2 SAAADI. CDR3 length: 9 residues. Trimming took off 9 bases at V and 3 bases at J, with 3 bases between the two ends.